This TCR beta chain was retrieved from a study of blood T cells in healthy people across ages. Regarding this clonotype: Its antigen is not known.

Primed by a sample-barcoded 5' primer and a J-beta primer mix, a second PCR proceeded for 7 to 11 cycles. TCRdb processed the 5' RACE reads anew with MiXCR; each CDR3 protein has one entry. The data show hundreds of thousands of distinct CDR3 sequences, approximately 40% seen once. Study observations and caveats: TCR beta diversity correlated strongly with naive T cell percentage.

Germline assignment: CDR1 LNHNV and CDR2 YYDKDF (reference sequence). This CDR3 region has 14 residues. Trimming cost V 3 bases and J 7 bases, with 15 bases left between them. The clonotype was recovered from a man older than 75 in good health. Sequencing was performed on blood. The chain employs TRBV15 and TRBJ2-5; tentative D call: TRBD2 (5 bases). The CDR3 DNA follows: TGTGCCACCAGCAGGCCAGCCAGCGGAGCGACCCAGTACTTC. Its translation is CATSRPASGATQYF.